The next 25 T cell receptor beta chains were all read from a single sample in a study of Graves' ophthalmopathy and Graves' hyperthyroidism (dated by TCRdb to 2016 to 2019). Instrument used: Illumina HiSeq 2000. For repertoire sequencing, TCR beta CDR3 regions were amplified from RNA transcripts. HTBI primers and the Qiagen OneStep RT-PCR kit were used in a first-round RT-PCR, which was followed by a second-round multiplex PCR, size selection and purification. TCRdb reworked the public reads: Q25 trimming with fastp, MiXCR clone assembly, productive beta chains retained. Every CDR3 protein is listed once, alongside the most common genes and DNA of its rows. The sample has about 700,000 distinct CDR3 sequences on record, 40% of them singletons. The ten largest clones take up 40% to 55% of the sample. Sample: peripheral blood. The receptors stem from an adult man with Graves' ophthalmopathy.

This clonotype occurred many times. The chain carries TRBV25-1 and TRBJ1-2, with a tentative D call TRBD1 (6 bases). Germline assignment: CDR1 MGHDK and CDR2 SYGVNS. CDR3 length equals 13 residues. V was clipped by 5 bases and J by 4 bases, with 11 bases between them. The chain's CDR3 is CASSFGGLYGYTF. The CDR3 nucleotides are TGTGCCAGCAGTTTCGGGGGCCTCTATGGCTACACCTTC.

For this clonotype: This may arise from a read error, as a much more abundant clone is one base away. The rearrangement uses TRBV10-3 and TRBJ2-7; TRBD2 matches at 15 bases. The germline V gene has CDR1 ENHRY and CDR2 SYGVKD. This CDR3 has 16 amino acids. With V trimmed by 6 bases and J by 5 bases, 8 bases remained unmatched. CDR3 sequence: CAISWTSGRAGHEQYF. The CDR3 DNA reads TGTGCCATCAGCTGGACTAGCGGGAGGGCCGGCCACGAGCAGTACTTC.

The chain links TRBV19 to TRBJ1-1; D call uncertain. The V end was cut by 9 bases, the J end by 1 base, with 9 bases between. This CDR3 has 12 residues. Germline values: CDR1 LNHDA, CDR2 SQIVND (reference sequence). CDR3 loop: CASGGWNTEAFF. DNA for the CDR3: TGTGCCAGCGGCGGGTGGAACACTGAAGCTTTCTTT.

The table lists this clonotype with many counts. The rearrangement uses TRBV11-2 and TRBJ1-6; D gene uncertain. V shed 0 bases and J shed 10 bases, with 13 bases lying between them. Per germline, CDR1 SGHAT and CDR2 FQNNGV. The length of the CDR3 is 15 residues. Here the CDR3 DNA reads TGTGCCAGCAGCTTAGAACACAGCGCGCGGTCACCCCTCCACTTT. Residues: CASSLEHSARSPLHF.

The rearrangement joins TRBV19 to TRBJ1-2, with D uncertain. The CDR3 consists of 16 residues. V dropped 3 bases and J dropped 0 bases, with 14 bases sitting between them. Per germline, CDR1 LNHDA and CDR2 SQIVND (reference sequence). The CDR3 DNA is TGTGCCAGTAGTATTGGTAGCGGGGTACCTAACTATGGCTACACCTTC. Translation gives CASSIGSGVPNYGYTF.

This clonotype was picked up many times. The gene calls are TRBV12-3 or TRBV12-4 and TRBJ1-1; D is unresolved. The CDR3 spans 12 residues. The germline V and J ends were trimmed by 5 bases and 11 bases, with 15 bases remaining between them. This chain's CDR3 is CASSPPEETAFF. As DNA, the CDR3 is TGTGCCAGCAGTCCCCCAGAGGAAACGGCTTTCTTT.

The chain uses TRBV29-1 and TRBJ2-5; D is unclear. Per the germline V gene, CDR1 is SQVTM and CDR2 is ANQGSEA. The CDR3 contains 9 residues. V was shortened by 6 bases and J by 6 bases, with 5 bases between the two germline ends. Written as DNA, the CDR3 is TGCAGCGTAAGACAGACCCAGTACTTC. Its protein product is CSVRQTQYF.

The chain has TRBV20-1 and TRBJ2-7, with 7 bases fitting TRBD2. V was clipped by 2 bases and J by 6 bases; unmatched bases: 13. The CDR3 consists of 15 residues. Germline V gene data show CDR1 as DFQATT and CDR2 as SNEGSKA (reference sequence). The CDR3 sequence is CSARKKSGIVLEQYF. Here the CDR3 DNA reads TGCAGTGCTAGAAAAAAGAGCGGGATAGTTCTCGAGCAGTACTTC.

This clonotype was detected once. A read error is possible here, since a much larger clone lies one base away. The genes are TRBV2 and TRBJ1-1; D not resolved. This CDR3 region has 13 residues. CDR1 is SNHLY and CDR2 is FYNNEI in the germline V gene. V dropped 0 bases and J dropped 1 base, with 3 bases sitting between them. The CDR3 sequence: CASSEATNTEAFF. The CDR3 DNA is TGTGCCAGCAGTGAAGCGACGAACACTGAAGCTTTCTTT.

This clonotype has a count of ten or more. The chain links TRBV19 to TRBJ2-7; 9 bases agree with TRBD1. Germline V CDR1 and CDR2: LNHDA, SQIVND (reference sequence). The CDR3 contains 14 residues. V shed 3 bases, J shed 2 bases, and the junction held 2 bases outside the gene matches. The CDR3 here is CASSIRDRAYEQYF. DNA for the CDR3: TGTGCCAGTAGTATCCGGGACAGGGCCTACGAGCAGTACTTC.

The chain links TRBV2 to TRBJ1-2, with D tentatively TRBD1 (5 bases). V lost 5 bases to trimming and J lost 10 bases, with 11 bases between them. CDR1 SNHLY and CDR2 FYNNEI come from the germline V gene. The length of the CDR3 is 11 residues. In DNA form, the CDR3 reads TGTGCCAGCAGTTGGACGGGGGACTACACCTTC. Encoded protein: CASSWTGDYTF. Using reference TRBV2 and TRBJ1-2 for the parts outside the CDR3, the full variable domain is EPEVTQTPSHQVTQMGQEVILRCVPISNHLYFYWYRQILGQKVEFLVSFYNNEISEKSEIFDDQFSVERPDGSNFTLKIRSTKLEDSAMYFCASSWTGDYTFGSGTRLTVV.

The chain couples TRBV7-3 to TRBJ2-7, with 12 bases that match TRBD1. The junction had 7 bases not matched to a gene; V was cut back by 5 bases and J by 5 bases. Germline V gene data show CDR1 as SGHTA and CDR2 as FQGTGA. The CDR3 has 15 amino acids. CDR3 DNA: TGTGCCAGCAGCCCCGGGACAGGGGGCTACCACGAGCAGTACTTC. This codes for CASSPGTGGYHEQYF.

The chain has TRBV20-1 and TRBJ1-1; D may be TRBD1 (6 bases). Trimming took 3 bases from V and 4 from J, leaving 15 bases between them. Per the germline V gene, CDR1 is DFQATT and CDR2 is SNEGSKA (reference sequence). CDR3 size: 14 residues. CDR3 residues: CSARNSDSGTEAFF. In DNA form, the CDR3 reads TGCAGTGCTAGGAATTCGGACAGCGGCACTGAAGCTTTCTTT.

A few counts support this clonotype. The chain is built from TRBV7-9 and TRBJ2-2; TRBD1 is a possible D gene (6 bases). This CDR3 region has 16 residues. V was shortened by 3 bases and J by 1 base, with 12 bases between the two germline ends. Germline loops: CDR1 SEHNR, CDR2 FQNEAQ (reference sequence). The CDR3 loop is CASSFTGQKNTGELFF. In DNA, the CDR3 is TGTGCCAGCAGCTTTACGGGACAAAAGAACACCGGGGAGCTGTTTTTT.

The J gene is TRBJ2-2, the V gene TRBV29-1, with a possible D match to TRBD1 (6 bases). The length of the CDR3 is 13 residues. CDR1 is SQVTM, CDR2 ANQGSEA, per germline. The V end lost 7 bases, the J end lost 6 bases, and 15 bases lay between the germline ends. The CDR3 DNA reads as TGCAGCGCCGTAGTACAGGGTGCCGGGGAGCTGTTTTTT. Protein sequence: CSAVVQGAGELFF.

This clonotype was counted only a few times. DNA for the CDR3: TGTGCCAGCAGTGAACGCAGGGACCGTGGCTACACCTTC. It is translated as CASSERRDRGYTF. This chain joins TRBV2 and TRBJ1-2, with D maybe TRBD1 (5 bases). V was shortened by 2 bases and J by 7 bases, with 11 bases between the two germline ends. The CDR3 totals 13 residues. The germline gives CDR1 SNHLY, CDR2 FYNNEI.

This clonotype came up many times. CDR3 amino acids: CASSEAGLPSEQYF. CDR3 sequence (DNA): TGTGCCAGCAGTGAAGCGGGACTTCCAAGCGAGCAGTACTTC. The chain couples TRBV2 to TRBJ2-7; tentative D call: TRBD2 (6 bases). V shed 0 bases and J shed 6 bases, with 12 bases lying between them. The CDR3 runs 14 residues. Looked up from germline, CDR1 is SNHLY and CDR2 is FYNNEI. The entire variable domain, with the rest obtained from reference TRBV2 and TRBJ2-7, is as follows: EPEVTQTPSHQVTQMGQEVILRCVPISNHLYFYWYRQILGQKVEFLVSFYNNEISEKSEIFDDQFSVERPDGSNFTLKIRSTKLEDSAMYFCASSEAGLPSEQYFGPGTRLTVT.

CDR3 protein: CASSQADRGKQYF. CDR3 nucleotide sequence: TGTGCCAGCAGCCAGGCCGACAGGGGCAAGCAGTACTTC. The chain carries TRBV4-2 and TRBJ2-7; 8 bases match TRBD1. The V segment lost 3 bases and the J segment 8 bases; nucleotides outside the gene matches: 6. The CDR3 totals 13 residues. Germline loops: CDR1 LGHNA, CDR2 YNFKEQ.

There are a few counts of this clonotype. The chain links TRBV7-9 to TRBJ1-1; a weak D match, TRBD1 (5 bases). CDR1 is SEHNR, CDR2 FQNEAQ, per germline (reference sequence). Between the trimmed V and J ends, which lost 0 bases and 6 bases, there was a span of 8 bases. This CDR3 contains 13 residues. The CDR3 sequence: CASSLATAAEAFF. In DNA form, the CDR3 reads TGTGCCAGCAGCTTAGCGACAGCCGCTGAAGCTTTCTTT.

The chain links TRBV5-1 to TRBJ2-7, with D hard to call. CDR3 size: 12 residues. Looked up from germline, CDR1 is SGHRS and CDR2 is YFSETQ. Between the trimmed V and J ends, which lost 5 bases and 4 bases, there was a span of 10 bases. The chain's CDR3 is CASSFPGYEQYF. The CDR3 region has the DNA TGCGCCAGCAGTTTTCCTGGGTACGAGCAGTACTTC.

This sequence joins TRBV14 and TRBJ1-6, with 11 bases fitting TRBD1. The V gene end was trimmed by 5 bases and the J gene end by 2 bases; junction bases not matched to a gene: 8. The CDR3 runs 18 residues. Germline V gene lookup returns CDR1 SGHDN and CDR2 FVKESK. CDR3 DNA: TGTGCCAGCAGCGTACGAGCGGGACAGGGGGCCTATAATTCACCCCTCCACTTT. It specifies CASSVRAGQGAYNSPLHF.

CDR3 protein: CASSVVGTREQYF. The CDR3 nucleotides are TGTGCCAGCAGCGTAGTTGGTACTAGGGAGCAGTACTTC. V and J are TRBV9 and TRBJ2-7; TRBD2 might be the D (5 bases). This CDR3 region has 13 residues. CDR1 and CDR2 (germline): SGDLS, YYNGEE. V was shortened by 0 bases and J by 7 bases, with 11 bases between the two germline ends.

This clonotype was seen repeatedly, ten times or more. The chain has TRBV6-1 and TRBJ1-1; TRBD1 might be the D (6 bases). Germline lookup yields CDR1 MNHNS and CDR2 SASEGT. V lost 1 base and J lost 3, with 9 bases in between. This CDR3 comprises 14 residues. CDR3 nucleotides: TGTGCCAGCAGTGAAGACAGGGTGCACACTGAAGCTTTCTTT. Amino acids: CASSEDRVHTEAFF.

This sequence joins TRBV6-5 and TRBJ1-6, with 12 bases identical to TRBD1. This CDR3 is built from 13 residues. Trimming cost V 11 bases and J 7 bases; bases outside gene matches: 3. Looked up from germline, CDR1 is MNHEY and CDR2 is SVGAGI. The CDR3 nucleotides are TGTGCCGCCGGGACAGGGGGCAATTCACCCCTCCACTTT. Translation: CAAGTGGNSPLHF.

The sample holds many counts of this clonotype. The chain couples TRBV10-2 to TRBJ2-6; a weak D match, TRBD1 (6 bases). Trimming stripped 7 bases from V and 0 bases from J, with 13 bases between. The CDR3 is made up of 16 amino acids. In germline, CDR1 is WSHSY, CDR2 SAAADI. The CDR3 is CASTSQDSSGANVLTF. The CDR3 coding sequence is TGCGCCAGCACATCCCAGGACAGCTCTGGGGCCAACGTCCTGACTTTC.